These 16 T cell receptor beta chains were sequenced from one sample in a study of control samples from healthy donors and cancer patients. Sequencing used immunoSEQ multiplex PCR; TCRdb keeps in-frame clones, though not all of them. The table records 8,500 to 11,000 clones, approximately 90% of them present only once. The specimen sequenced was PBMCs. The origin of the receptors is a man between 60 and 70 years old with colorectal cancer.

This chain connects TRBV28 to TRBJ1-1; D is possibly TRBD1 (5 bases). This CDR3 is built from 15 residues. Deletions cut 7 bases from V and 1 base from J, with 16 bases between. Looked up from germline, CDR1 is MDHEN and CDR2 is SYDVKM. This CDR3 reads CASNFPLGGNTEAFF. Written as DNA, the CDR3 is TGTGCCAGCAATTTTCCCCTGGGGGGGAACACTGAAGCTTTCTTT.

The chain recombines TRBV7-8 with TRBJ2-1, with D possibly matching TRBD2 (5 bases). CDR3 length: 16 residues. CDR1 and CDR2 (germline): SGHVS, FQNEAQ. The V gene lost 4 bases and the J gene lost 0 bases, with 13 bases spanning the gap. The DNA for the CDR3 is TGTGCCAGCAGCTCCCTTACAGCGGCCTCCTACAATGAGCAGTTCTTC. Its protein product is CASSSLTAASYNEQFF.

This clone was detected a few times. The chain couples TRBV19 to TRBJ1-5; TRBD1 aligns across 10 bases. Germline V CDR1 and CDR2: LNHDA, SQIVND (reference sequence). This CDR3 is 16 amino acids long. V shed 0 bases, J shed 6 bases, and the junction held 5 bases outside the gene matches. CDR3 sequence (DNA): TGTGCCAGTAGTATAGATCTATGGGACAGGGGTCAGCCCCAGCATTTT. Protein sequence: CASSIDLWDRGQPQHF.

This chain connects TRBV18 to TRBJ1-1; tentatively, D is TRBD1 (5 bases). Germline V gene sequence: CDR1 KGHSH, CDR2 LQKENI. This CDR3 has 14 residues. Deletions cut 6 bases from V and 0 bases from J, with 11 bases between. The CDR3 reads CASSVGVLNTEAFF. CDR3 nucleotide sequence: TGTGCCAGCTCCGTAGGGGTCTTGAACACTGAAGCTTTCTTT.

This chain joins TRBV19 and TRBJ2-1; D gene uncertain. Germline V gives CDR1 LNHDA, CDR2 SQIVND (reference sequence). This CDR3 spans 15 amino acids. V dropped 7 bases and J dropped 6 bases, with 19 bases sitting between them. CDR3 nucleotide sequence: TGTGCCAGTACCCTCGGCCGTCCCGGGCGCAATGAGCAGTTCTTC. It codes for CASTLGRPGRNEQFF.

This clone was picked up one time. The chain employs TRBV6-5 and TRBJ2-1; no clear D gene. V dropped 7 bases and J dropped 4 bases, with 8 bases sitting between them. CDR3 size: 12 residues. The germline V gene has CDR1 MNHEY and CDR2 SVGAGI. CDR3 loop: CASIREYNEQFF. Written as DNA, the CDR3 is TGTGCCAGCATCAGAGAATACAATGAGCAGTTCTTC.

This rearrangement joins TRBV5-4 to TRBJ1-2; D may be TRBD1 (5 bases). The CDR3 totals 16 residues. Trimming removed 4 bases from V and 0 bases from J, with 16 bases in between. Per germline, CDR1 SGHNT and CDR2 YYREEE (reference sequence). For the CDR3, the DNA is TGTGCCAGCAGCACGGGGACCCTTAGAGCTAACTATGGCTACACCTTC. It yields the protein CASSTGTLRANYGYTF.

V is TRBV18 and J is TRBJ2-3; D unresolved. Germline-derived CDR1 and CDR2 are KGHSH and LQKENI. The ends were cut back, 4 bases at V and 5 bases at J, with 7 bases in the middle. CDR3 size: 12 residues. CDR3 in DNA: TGTGCCAGCTCACAACTACTAGATACGCAGTATTTT. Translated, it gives CASSQLLDTQYF. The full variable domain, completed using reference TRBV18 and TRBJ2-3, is NAGVMQNPRHLVRRRGQEARLRCSPMKGHSHVYWYRQLPEEGLKFMVYLQKENIIDESGMPKERFSAEFPKEGPSILRIQQVVRGDSAAYFCASSQLLDTQYFGPGTRLTVL.

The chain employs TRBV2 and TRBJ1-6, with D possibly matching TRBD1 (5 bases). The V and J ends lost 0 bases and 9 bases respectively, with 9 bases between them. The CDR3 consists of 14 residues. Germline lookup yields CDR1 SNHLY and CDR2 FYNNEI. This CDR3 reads CASSEAGGISPLHF. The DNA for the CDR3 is TGTGCCAGCAGTGAAGCGGGGGGGATTTCACCCCTCCACTTT.

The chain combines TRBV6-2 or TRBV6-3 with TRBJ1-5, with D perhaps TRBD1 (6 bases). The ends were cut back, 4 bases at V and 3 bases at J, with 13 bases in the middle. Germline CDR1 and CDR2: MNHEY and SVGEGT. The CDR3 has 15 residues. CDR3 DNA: TGTGCCAGCAGTTCCGGACAGTCCCTCAATCAGCCCCAGCATTTT. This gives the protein CASSSGQSLNQPQHF.

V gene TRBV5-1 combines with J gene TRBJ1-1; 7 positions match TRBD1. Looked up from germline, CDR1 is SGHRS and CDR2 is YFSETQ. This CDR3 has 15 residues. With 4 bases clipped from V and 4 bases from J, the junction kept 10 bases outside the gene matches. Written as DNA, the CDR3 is TGCGCCAGCAGCGCGGGACAGTCGGGAGTCACTGAAGCTTTCTTT. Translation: CASSAGQSGVTEAFF. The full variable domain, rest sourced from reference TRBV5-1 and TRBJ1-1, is KAGVTQTPRYLIKTRGQQVTLSCSPISGHRSVSWYQQTPGQGLQFLFEYFSETQRNKGNFPGRFSGRQFSNSRSEMNVSTLELGDSALYLCASSAGQSGVTEAFFGQGTRLTVV.

CDR3 in amino acids: CASSFSRVSNQPQHF. CDR3 sequence (DNA): TGTGCCAGCAGCTTCTCCAGAGTTAGCAATCAGCCCCAGCATTTT. J is TRBJ1-5 and V is TRBV7-8; D unresolved. With 3 bases removed from V and 0 bases from J, the gap between germline ends came to 9 bases. Germline V CDR1 and CDR2: SGHVS, FQNEAQ. The CDR3 is made up of 15 amino acids. The whole variable domain, filled in from reference TRBV7-8 and TRBJ1-5, reads GAGVSQSPRYKVAKRGQDVALRCDPISGHVSLFWYQQALGQGPEFLTYFQNEAQLDKSGLPSDRFFAERPEGSVSTLKIQRTQQEDSAVYLCASSFSRVSNQPQHFGDGTRLSIL.

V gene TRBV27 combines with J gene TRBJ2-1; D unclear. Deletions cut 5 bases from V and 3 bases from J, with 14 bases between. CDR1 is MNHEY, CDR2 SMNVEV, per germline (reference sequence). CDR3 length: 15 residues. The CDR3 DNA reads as TGTGCCAGCAGTCCCACTGGGCAGGTCTACAATGAGCAGTTCTTC. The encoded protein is CASSPTGQVYNEQFF.

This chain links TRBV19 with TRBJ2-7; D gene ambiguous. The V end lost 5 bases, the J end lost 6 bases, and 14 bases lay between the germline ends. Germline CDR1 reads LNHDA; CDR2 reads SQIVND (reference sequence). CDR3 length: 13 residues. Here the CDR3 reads CASSLKGPTEQYF. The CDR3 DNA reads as TGTGCCAGTAGTCTAAAAGGGCCAACCGAGCAGTACTTC.

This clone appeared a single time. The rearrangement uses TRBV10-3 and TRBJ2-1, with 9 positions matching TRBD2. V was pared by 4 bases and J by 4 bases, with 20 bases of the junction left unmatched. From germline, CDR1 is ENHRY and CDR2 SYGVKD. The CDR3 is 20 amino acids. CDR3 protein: CAISVTSRQRLAVIYNEQFF. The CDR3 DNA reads TGTGCCATCAGTGTAACTTCCCGACAGCGACTAGCGGTAATTTACAATGAGCAGTTCTTC.

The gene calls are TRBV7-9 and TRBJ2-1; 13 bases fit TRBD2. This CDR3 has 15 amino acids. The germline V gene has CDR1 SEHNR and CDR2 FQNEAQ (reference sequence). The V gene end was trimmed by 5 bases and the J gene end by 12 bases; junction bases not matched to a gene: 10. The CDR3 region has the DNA TGTGCCAGCAGCCCTACTAGCGGGGGGGCCCGGGGGCAGTTCTTC. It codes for CASSPTSGGARGQFF.